This TCR beta chain was sequenced for a study of molecular identifiers for immune sequencing clone quantification. General study points: Reports indicate spiked Jurkat TCR RNA from one cell could be found among 950,000 to 1,000,000 naive cells.

Previously published methods and listed TCR primers were used for the bulk TCR libraries. TCRdb re-derived calls from the PCR reads in MiXCR, one entry per CDR3 protein. The sample shows approximately 550,000 distinct CDR3 sequences, over 20% of them seen only once. This CDR3 is 14 amino acids long. The V segment lost 6 bases and the J segment 2 bases; nucleotides outside the gene matches: 5. This clonotype has ten or more counts. Its antigen is undetermined. This may be a read error: a much more frequent sequence differs by one nucleotide. The chain joins TRBV12-3 or TRBV12-4 to TRBJ2-7; 9 bases line up with TRBD1. What was sequenced was naive CD8+ T cells from blood, with Jurkat cell RNA spiked in. Specified subset: FACS-sorted CD8+CD4-CCR7+CD45RA+ naive T cells. This TCR came from a human donor in good health. Some libraries in this study had Jurkat cell RNA spiked in. The CDR3, as DNA: TGTGCCAGCAGCTTCGGGACAGGGCCCTACGAGCAGTACTTC. Residues: CASSFGTGPYEQYF.